This T cell receptor beta chain originates from a study of cytomegalovirus exposure and HLA in healthy donors (dated by TCRdb to about 2017). Regarding the research as a whole: According to a later analysis, one platform produced both the roughly 110 validation repertoires and the 670 or so repertoires of the first cohort. The study was designed to test whether signatures of past pathogen exposure could be identified by cataloging public T cell receptors. Along with the approximately 700-subject first cohort, a separate validation cohort of over a hundred different subjects was used. To predict cytomegalovirus infection status, the study brought together high-throughput TCR immunosequencing, statistical association of individual TCRs with disease status, and machine learning.

The donors were included in the validation cohort of 130 or so subjects, a group kept apart from the approximately 700-subject first cohort. Findings and caveats that apply to the study as a whole: The classifier was reported to diagnose cytomegalovirus status with high specificity and sensitivity in both the original and validation cohorts. The study listed approximately 150 TCR beta chains as associated with cytomegalovirus. Most TCR sequences were observed very rarely across donors, whereas some public TCRs were present in many individuals. A few of the identified cytomegalovirus-associated TCR beta chains were confirmed in vitro to be specific for cytomegalovirus antigens. A later analysis had no HLA typing for the validation cohort, so co-occurrence there was scored across all 110 or so repertoires. A later analysis found that TCRs clustered in the first cohort also tended to co-occur in the roughly 120 validation repertoires, with 94% of cluster scores above 0. According to the authors, the approach could potentially be generalized to other disease states and immunological phenotypes.

The protocol used for the library was the immunoSEQ multiplex PCR assay. Regarding the original processing steps: A statistical classification framework was built for diagnosing cytomegalovirus status from the catalog of TCR beta chain sequences. TCRdb carries this immuneACCESS record with in-frame sequences only. Its versions omit some clonotypes, under half of them owing to an unresolved V gene in the studies checked, with the rest unexplained. V, J and clone size are those of that table, while D and trimming were read from the DNA. This sample gives about 110,000 clones in total; around nine tenths of them show up just once. Together, the top ten hold more than 2% of the sample. Of note for this clone: The clone's antigen remains unknown. No base-level quality is on record; no much larger clone is a single base apart.

Sequencing was performed on PBMCs. The origin of this receptor is a woman younger than 35 in good health and CMV-seronegative.

The CDR3 has the sequence CASSQDRSPTGETQYF. The sequenced DNA is TGTGCCAGCAGCCAAGATCGAAGCCCCACGGGGGAGACCCAGTACTTC. The rearranged segments are TRBV14 and TRBJ2-5; the best D guess is TRBD2, with 5 bases matching. There are 16 amino acids in the CDR3, from cysteine to phenylalanine inclusive. Kept here is only the CDR3 DNA, which spans 48 bases and is read in frame from base 1. Taken from the germline V gene, the CDR1 and CDR2 loops are SGHDN and FVKESK. Deletion took 0 bases off V and 5 bases off J, with a span of 16 bases between the germline ends.